Given below is one TCR beta chain in context. With 2 bases removed from V and 2 bases from J, the gap between germline ends came to 10 bases. This CDR3 is built from 15 residues. The germline V gene has CDR1 LGHNA and CDR2 YNFKEQ. The source of the sample is a study of OX40 agonist ivuxolimab in advanced cancers. Assay: immunoSEQ multiplex PCR; the TCRdb copy retains only in-frame clones and omits some. This sample has tens of thousands of clones, with 89% found just once. The source is an adult with an advanced solid tumor such as melanoma, head and neck, liver or kidney cancer. The chain employs TRBV4-2 and TRBJ1-5; D possibly corresponds to TRBD1 (6 bases). The specimen comprised CD4+ or CD8+ T cells sorted from blood, sampled in a trial of the OX40 agonist ivuxolimab. The CDR3: CASSQRGGGNQPQHF. The CDR3 nucleotides read TGTGCCAGCAGCCAACGAGGGGGGGGCAATCAGCCCCAGCATTTT.